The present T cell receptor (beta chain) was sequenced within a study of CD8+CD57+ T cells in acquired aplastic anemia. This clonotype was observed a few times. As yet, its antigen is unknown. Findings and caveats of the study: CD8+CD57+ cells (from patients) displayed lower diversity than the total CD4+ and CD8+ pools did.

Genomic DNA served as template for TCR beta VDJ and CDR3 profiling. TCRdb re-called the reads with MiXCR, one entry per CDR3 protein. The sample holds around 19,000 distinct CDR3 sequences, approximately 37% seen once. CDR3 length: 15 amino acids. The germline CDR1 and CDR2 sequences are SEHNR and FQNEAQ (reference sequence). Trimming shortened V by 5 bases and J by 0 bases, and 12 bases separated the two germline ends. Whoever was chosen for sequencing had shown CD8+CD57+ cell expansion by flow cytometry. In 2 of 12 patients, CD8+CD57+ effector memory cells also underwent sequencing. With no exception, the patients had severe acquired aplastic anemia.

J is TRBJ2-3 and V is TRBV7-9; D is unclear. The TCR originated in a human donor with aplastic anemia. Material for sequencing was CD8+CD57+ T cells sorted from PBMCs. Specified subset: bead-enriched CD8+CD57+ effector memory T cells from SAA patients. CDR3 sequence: CASSPQMGSTDTQYF. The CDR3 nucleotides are TGTGCCAGCAGCCCACAAATGGGTAGCACAGATACGCAGTATTTT.